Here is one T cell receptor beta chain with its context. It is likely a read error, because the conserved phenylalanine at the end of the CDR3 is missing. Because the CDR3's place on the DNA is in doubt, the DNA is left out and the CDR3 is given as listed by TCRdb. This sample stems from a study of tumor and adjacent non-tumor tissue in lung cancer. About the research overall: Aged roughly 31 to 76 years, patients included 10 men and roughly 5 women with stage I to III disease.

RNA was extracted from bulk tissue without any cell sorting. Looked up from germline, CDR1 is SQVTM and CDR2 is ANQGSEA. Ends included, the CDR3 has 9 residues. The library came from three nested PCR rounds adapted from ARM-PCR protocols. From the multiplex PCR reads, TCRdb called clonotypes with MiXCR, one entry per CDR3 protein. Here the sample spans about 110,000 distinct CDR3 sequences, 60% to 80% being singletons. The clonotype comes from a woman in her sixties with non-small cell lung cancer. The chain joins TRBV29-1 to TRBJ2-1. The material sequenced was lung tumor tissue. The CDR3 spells CSVVNEQFI.